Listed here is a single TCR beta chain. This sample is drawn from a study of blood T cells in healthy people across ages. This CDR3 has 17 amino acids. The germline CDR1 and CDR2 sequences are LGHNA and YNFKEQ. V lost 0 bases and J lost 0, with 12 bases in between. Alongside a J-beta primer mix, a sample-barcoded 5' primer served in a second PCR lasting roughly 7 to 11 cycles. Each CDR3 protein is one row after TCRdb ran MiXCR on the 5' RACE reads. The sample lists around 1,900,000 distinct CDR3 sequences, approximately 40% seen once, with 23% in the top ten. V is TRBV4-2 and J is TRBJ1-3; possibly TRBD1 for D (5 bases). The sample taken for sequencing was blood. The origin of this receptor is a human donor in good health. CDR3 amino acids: CASSQDLGHISGNTIYF. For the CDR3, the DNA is TGTGCCAGCAGCCAAGATTTAGGACATATCTCTGGAAACACCATATATTTT.